Described below is a single T cell receptor beta chain sequence and its context. The sample belongs to a study of blood T cell repertoires in COVID-19. As for the study in general: Sample material is recorded as cDNA or gDNA derived from T cells, B-cell-depleted T cells, or PBMCs.

The germline V and J ends were trimmed by 5 bases and 0 bases, with 19 bases remaining between them. From germline, CDR1 is SGHVS and CDR2 FQNEAQ. This CDR3 has 18 residues. In the authors' workflow: Amplifying reference gene primers gave estimates of nucleated cell counts. Some clones are missing from TCRdb's copy, which holds only in-frame ones; the method was immunoSEQ multiplex PCR. That table is the source of V, J and clone size, and D and trimming were worked out from the DNA. The table has roughly 200,000 clones, around nine tenths seen once. Categorization into cohorts depended on clinical history that participants reported.

The clonotype comes from a woman younger than 45 who had been exposed to COVID-19. The rearrangement links TRBV7-8 to TRBJ1-4; D gene uncertain. Sequenced sample: PBMCs or T cells enriched from blood (not recorded which). The CDR3 here is CASSPLLLTAATNEKLFF. The DNA of the CDR3 is TGTGCCAGCAGCCCCCTATTACTTACAGCTGCAACTAATGAAAAACTGTTTTTT. The full variable domain, completed using reference TRBV7-8 and TRBJ1-4, is GAGVSQSPRYKVAKRGQDVALRCDPISGHVSLFWYQQALGQGPEFLTYFQNEAQLDKSGLPSDRFFAERPEGSVSTLKIQRTQQEDSAVYLCASSPLLLTAATNEKLFFGSGTQLSVL.